This T cell receptor (beta chain) was identified in a study of blood T cell repertoires in COVID-19. Whole-study context: Specimens from acute and convalescent COVID-19 originated in the United States, Italy and Spain. In each case, the material was cDNA or gDNA derived from T cells, B-cell-depleted T cells, or PBMCs.

This clone was detected only a few times. Authors' analysis steps: Reference gene primers were amplified, and this amplification served to estimate nucleated cell counts. Data came from immunoSEQ multiplex PCR; TCRdb stores just in-frame clones and leaves some out. The V and J calls and clone size are taken from that table; D and trimming were inferred from the DNA. The sample consists of approximately 140,000 clones, 87% of them appearing once. The germline V gene has CDR1 KGHSH and CDR2 LQKENI. V lost 4 bases, J lost 5 bases, and 6 bases stayed unmatched. There are 14 residues in the CDR3. This sequence originates from a woman aged 60-75 years with active or convalescent COVID-19. The genes are TRBV18 and TRBJ2-7; 9 bases are a match to TRBD2. Sequenced: peripheral blood. CDR3 residues: CASSLPGLADEQYF. The CDR3 DNA reads as TGTGCCAGCTCACTACCGGGACTAGCAGACGAGCAGTACTTC.